The 18 T cell receptor beta chains below come from one sample, sequenced in a study of T cell responses to AZD1222 COVID-19 vaccine. Assay used: immunoSEQ multiplex PCR; TCRdb lists only in-frame clones, some missing. The repertoire consists of 100,000 to 150,000 clones, with over 70% occurring once and the leading ten covering about 5%. Here the sequenced sample was peripheral blood, taken on day 0 of AZD1222 vaccination. Receptors originate from an adult in good health.

The chain uses TRBV6-1 and TRBJ2-1; weak D call: TRBD2 (5 bases). Trimming removed 3 bases at V and 0 bases at J, with 6 bases between. The germline V gene has CDR1 MNHNS and CDR2 SASEGT. The CDR3 runs to 14 residues. This CDR3 reads CASSEGSSYNEQFF. The CDR3 DNA sequence: TGTGCCAGCAGTGAGGGGAGCTCCTACAATGAGCAGTTCTTC.

The CDR3: CSASQGMRNEQFF. CDR3 nucleotides: TGCAGTGCTAGTCAAGGGATGAGGAATGAGCAGTTCTTC. The chain links TRBV20-1 to TRBJ2-1; D gene ambiguous. The CDR3 runs 13 residues. Trimming stripped 3 bases from V and 7 bases from J, with 13 bases between. Germline loops: CDR1 DFQATT, CDR2 SNEGSKA (reference sequence).

V usage is TRBV4-2 and J usage is TRBJ2-5; 11 bases fit TRBD2. Trimming removed 4 bases from V and 1 base from J; junction bases left unmatched: 5. This CDR3 region has 16 residues. Germline V gene sequence: CDR1 LGHNA, CDR2 YNFKEQ. The CDR3 loop is CASSPGTSGPQETQYF. The CDR3 nucleotides are TGTGCCAGCAGCCCCGGGACTAGCGGTCCCCAAGAGACCCAGTACTTC.

This chain joins TRBV19 and TRBJ1-5; D unclear. The length of the CDR3 is 16 residues. Germline V gene data show CDR1 as LNHDA and CDR2 as SQIVND (reference sequence). Trimming removed 1 base from V and 8 bases from J, with 18 bases in between. In DNA form, the CDR3 reads TGTGCCAGTAGTATAGGATCCGCGGCAGGAGCTGAGCCCCAGCATTTT. Translating gives CASSIGSAAGAEPQHF. Complete variable domain (other parts from reference TRBV19 and TRBJ1-5): DGGITQSPKYLFRKEGQNVTLSCEQNLNHDAMYWYRQDPGQGLRLIYYSQIVNDFQKGDIAEGYSVSREKKESFPLTVTSAQKNPTAFYLCASSIGSAAGAEPQHFGDGTRLSIL.

This clone was observed once. This sequence joins TRBV19 and TRBJ1-6; D is undetermined. V lost 4 bases to trimming and J lost 7 bases, with 11 bases between them. CDR1 is LNHDA, CDR2 SQIVND, per germline (reference sequence). The CDR3 extends over 14 amino acids. Here the CDR3 DNA reads TGTGCCAGTAGTAGGGAATTCCCAAATTCACCCCTCCACTTT. Translated: CASSREFPNSPLHF.

CDR3 amino acids: CASSITWGDEQFF. The CDR3 DNA reads TGTGCCAGTAGTATTACGTGGGGGGATGAGCAGTTCTTC. The chain joins TRBV19 to TRBJ2-1, with D tentatively TRBD2 (6 bases). With 3 bases removed from V and 8 bases from J, the gap between germline ends came to 11 bases. Germline-derived CDR1 and CDR2 are LNHDA and SQIVND (reference sequence). The CDR3 covers 13 residues. Filled out from reference TRBV19 and TRBJ2-1, the complete variable domain reads DGGITQSPKYLFRKEGQNVTLSCEQNLNHDAMYWYRQDPGQGLRLIYYSQIVNDFQKGDIAEGYSVSREKKESFPLTVTSAQKNPTAFYLCASSITWGDEQFFGPGTRLTVL.

The genes are TRBV2 and TRBJ1-1, with D maybe TRBD1 (5 bases). The CDR3 sequence is 13 residues long. V lost 6 bases and J lost 1, with 9 bases in between. From germline, CDR1 is SNHLY and CDR2 FYNNEI. The CDR3 loop is CASRYGGNTEAFF. CDR3 DNA sequence: TGTGCCAGCAGATACGGGGGGAACACTGAAGCTTTCTTT.

The chain combines TRBV25-1 with TRBJ2-7; 7 bases fit TRBD2. Germline lookup yields CDR1 MGHDK and CDR2 SYGVNS. The CDR3 spans 13 residues. J lost 6 bases, V lost 3 bases, and 5 bases had no gene match. CDR3 amino acids: CASSDLLATEQYF. The CDR3 DNA follows: TGTGCCAGCAGTGACCTACTAGCGACCGAGCAGTACTTC.

This clone showed up just once. CDR3 protein: CATSDPDRGDSNQPQHF. The CDR3 DNA follows: TGTGCCACCAGTGACCCCGACAGGGGGGATAGCAATCAGCCCCAGCATTTT. The chain employs TRBV24-1 and TRBJ1-5, with 9 bases identical to TRBD1. CDR3 length: 17 amino acids. The ends lost 4 bases at V and 0 bases at J; junction bases unmatched: 6. Germline loops: CDR1 KGHDR, CDR2 SFDVKD.

This chain links TRBV6-6 with TRBJ1-1; D is undetermined. This CDR3 comprises 14 residues. The V gene's germline CDR1 is MNHNY and CDR2 SVGAGI (reference sequence). With 2 bases removed from V and 3 bases from J, the gap between germline ends came to 10 bases. CDR3 loop: CASSYIRSDTEAFF. In DNA form, the CDR3 reads TGTGCCAGCAGTTACATAAGGAGTGACACTGAAGCTTTCTTT.

In its sample, this clone was seen once. The rearrangement links TRBV5-1 to TRBJ2-5, with TRBD1 matching 9 bases. The CDR3 loop spans 15 amino acids. The trim removed 3 bases at V and 5 bases at J, leaving 8 bases unmatched. Germline V lookup: CDR1 SGHRS, CDR2 YFSETQ. CDR3 DNA sequence: TGCGCCAGCAGCTCACTGGACAGGGGACCCGAGACCCAGTACTTC. Translation gives CASSSLDRGPETQYF.

The rearrangement joins TRBV4-2 to TRBJ2-5; D may correspond to TRBD1 or TRBD2 (6 bases each). The germline V and J ends were trimmed by 0 bases and 5 bases, with 16 bases remaining between them. CDR1 is LGHNA and CDR2 is YNFKEQ in the germline V gene. The CDR3 has 16 residues. The CDR3 is CASSQDGDGGAETQYF. As DNA, the CDR3 is TGTGCCAGCAGCCAAGATGGGGACGGGGGCGCGGAGACCCAGTACTTC.

The chain employs TRBV5-4 and TRBJ2-7; D is undetermined. The CDR3 covers 12 residues. V dropped 4 bases and J dropped 2 bases, with 7 bases sitting between them. Germline CDR1 SGHNT, CDR2 YYREEE (reference sequence). Written as DNA, the CDR3 is TGTGCCAGCAGCCGTCCCCCCTACGAGCAGTACTTC. This sequence encodes CASSRPPYEQYF.

This chain links TRBV11-1 with TRBJ2-7, with a possible D match to TRBD1 (6 bases). Looked up from germline, CDR1 is SGHAT and CDR2 is FQDESV (reference sequence). This CDR3 has 13 amino acids. V dropped 7 bases and J dropped 3 bases, with 13 bases sitting between them. CDR3 bases: TGTGCCAGCACTCACAGAGGGGGCTACGAGCAGTACTTC. Translation gives CASTHRGGYEQYF. The entire variable domain, with the rest obtained from reference TRBV11-1 and TRBJ2-7, is as follows: EAEVAQSPRYKITEKSQAVAFWCDPISGHATLYWYRQILGQGPELLVQFQDESVVDDSQLPKDRFSAERLKGVDSTLKIQPAELGDSAMYLCASTHRGGYEQYFGPGTRLTVT.

V usage is TRBV30 and J usage is TRBJ1-5; D gene uncertain. V lost 4 bases and J 3 bases, leaving 16 bases between the germline ends. The CDR3 is 15 amino acids. CDR1 is GTSNPN and CDR2 is SVGIG in the germline V gene (reference sequence). CDR3: CAWNPGRAPNQPQHF. As DNA, the CDR3 is TGTGCCTGGAATCCCGGACGTGCTCCCAATCAGCCCCAGCATTTT.

This chain connects TRBV6-5 to TRBJ2-3; possibly TRBD2 for D (6 bases). Germline loops: CDR1 MNHEY, CDR2 SVGAGI. V lost 6 bases and J 1 base, leaving 11 bases between the germline ends. This CDR3 region has 14 residues. The CDR3 region has the DNA TGTGCCAGCAGGGCGGGACCGGGCACAGATACGCAGTATTTT. Translation: CASRAGPGTDTQYF.

DNA for the CDR3: TGTGCCAGTTTGGTCACAGGTTTGAGCACTGAAGCTTTCTTT. It translates to CASLVTGLSTEAFF. The V and J genes are TRBV19 and TRBJ1-1; perhaps TRBD1 as D (5 bases). Germline CDR1 is LNHDA and CDR2 is SQIVND (reference sequence). Between the trimmed V and J ends, which lost 8 bases and 4 bases, there was a span of 17 bases. The CDR3 loop spans 14 amino acids.

This sequence joins TRBV19 and TRBJ1-2, with D unresolved. The CDR3 length is 15 residues. Trimming pared 6 bases from V and 2 bases from J, leaving 16 bases between. In germline, CDR1 is LNHDA, CDR2 SQIVND (reference sequence). The CDR3 sequence: CASREAHQGNYGYTF. For the CDR3, the DNA is TGTGCCAGTAGGGAGGCACACCAAGGGAACTATGGCTACACCTTC.